Listed below are T cell receptor beta chains from one sample, sequenced in a study of blood T cell repertoires in COVID-19. Profiling relied on immunoSEQ multiplex PCR, and the TCRdb table lists in-frame clones only, not all of them. The table lists about 310,000 clones, less than 85% of them singletons. Sample: PBMCs or T cells enriched from blood (not recorded which). The source of these receptors is a woman aged 25-40 years who had been exposed to COVID-19. The CDR3 runs from the conserved cysteine through the conserved F or W. D genes are given only for firm matches. For some rows the clone size is stated as once, few or many, or as a class when expanded; others skip it.

J gene,D gene,clone size,V gene,CDR3 DNA,CDR3 protein
TRBJ2-3,NA,NA,TRBV4-1,TGCGCCAGCAGCCAGTGGGACTTAACTAGCACAGATACGCAGTATTTT,CASSQWDLTSTDTQYF
TRBJ1-3,NA,NA,TRBV7-9,TGTGCCAGCAGCTCATCTAATGGAAACACCATATATTTT,CASSSSNGNTIYF
TRBJ1-2,NA,NA,TRBV5-1,TGCGCCAGCAGCTTGCTGGGGGCAGGGGGCTACACCTTC,CASSLLGAGGYTF
TRBJ2-7,TRBD1,NA,TRBV5-4,TGTGCCAGCAGCCTGAGGACAGGTAGCGACGAGCAGTACTTC,CASSLRTGSDEQYF
TRBJ2-1,NA,NA,TRBV4-2,TGTGCCAGCAGCCAAGACGTATTGGGCTATGAGCAGTTCTTC,CASSQDVLGYEQFF
TRBJ1-1,NA,NA,TRBV9,TGTGCCAGCAGCCAATCCGGCGGGACTGAAGCTTTCTTT,CASSQSGGTEAFF
TRBJ2-1,NA,NA,TRBV9,TGTGCCAGCAGCGTAGGAGGTGCCAGGGGCCCAAATGAGCAGTTCTTC,CASSVGGARGPNEQFF
TRBJ2-3,NA,NA,TRBV5-6,TGTGCCAGCAGCTTGATGGGGCTAGACGACAGAGATACGCAGTATTTT,CASSLMGLDDRDTQYF
TRBJ2-7,TRBD2,NA,TRBV2,TGTGCCAGCGCAGGGCTAGCGGGAGTGGGCGAGCAGTACTTC,CASAGLAGVGEQYF
TRBJ2-3,NA,NA,TRBV7-3,TGTGCCAGCAGCTTAACCGGGGCAGATACGCAGTATTTT,CASSLTGADTQYF
TRBJ2-1,NA,NA,TRBV24-1,TGTGCCACCAGTGCCGGGAATGAGCAGTTCTTC,CATSAGNEQFF
TRBJ1-6,NA,NA,TRBV7-2,TGTGCCAGCAGCTTATCGGGAAGTCATCGGGATTCACCCCTCCACTTT,CASSLSGSHRDSPLHF
TRBJ2-5,NA,NA,TRBV7-2,TGTGCCAGCAGCTTTGGGGGGAACCAAGAGACCCAGTACTTC,CASSFGGNQETQYF
TRBJ1-3,TRBD1,NA,TRBV7-2,TGTGCCAGCAGCTTAGCACAGGGGTTGACTGGAAACACCATATATTTT,CASSLAQGLTGNTIYF
TRBJ2-7,TRBD2,NA,TRBV28,TGTGCCAGCAGTTTTGGCGGGAGGAGTGGGTACGAGCAGTACTTC,CASSFGGRSGYEQYF
TRBJ1-2,NA,NA,TRBV2,TGTGCCAGCAGTAGGGATCAGGGATATGGCTACACCTTC,CASSRDQGYGYTF
TRBJ2-7,NA,once,TRBV11-2,TGTGCCAGCAGCTTAGGTCCGAGGGCCTACGAGCAGTACTTC,CASSLGPRAYEQYF
TRBJ1-2,NA,once,TRBV19,TGTGCCAGTAGTATTTTGGACTACTATGGCTACACCTTC,CASSILDYYGYTF
TRBJ2-7,TRBD1,NA,TRBV5-1,TGCGCCAGCAGCCGGGACAGGGGCTACGAGCAGTACTTC,CASSRDRGYEQYF
TRBJ2-3,TRBD2,NA,TRBV5-4,TGTGCCAGCAGCTCTCTTATAGCGGGGCCCGGCACAGATACGCAGTATTTT,CASSSLIAGPGTDTQYF
TRBJ1-6,NA,NA,TRBV28,TGTGCCAGCAATTCGGGCAGGGGTAATTCACCCCTCCACTTT,CASNSGRGNSPLHF
TRBJ1-3,NA,NA,TRBV19,TGTGCCAGTAGTGGTACCGGACAGCCTGGAAACACCATATATTTT,CASSGTGQPGNTIYF
TRBJ2-5,TRBD1,NA,TRBV11-2,TGTGCCAGCAGCTTAGGAGGGGGCGACCAGTACTTC,CASSLGGGDQYF
TRBJ2-1,NA,NA,TRBV5-4,TGTGCCAGCAGCTTTGGGCTAGCGATAAATGAGCAGTTCTTC,CASSFGLAINEQFF
TRBJ2-5,TRBD1,NA,TRBV28,TGTGCCAGCAGCGATAGACAGGGGCCCCAAGAGACCCAGTACTTC,CASSDRQGPQETQYF
TRBJ1-2,NA,NA,TRBV3-1/TRBV3-2,TGTGCCAGCAGCCAAGCAGGGTTCGAGGGCTACACCTTC,CASSQAGFEGYTF
TRBJ1-6,NA,NA,TRBV5-1,TGCGCCAGCAGCTTGGCAGGGGCAAGCTATTCACCCCTCCACTTT,CASSLAGASYSPLHF
TRBJ1-3,NA,NA,TRBV18,TGTGCCAGCTCACCACGACACACTCCTGGAAACACCATATATTTT,CASSPRHTPGNTIYF
TRBJ1-2,NA,NA,TRBV2,TGTGCCAGCAGTGAGTCGGCAGGGAATGGCTACACCTTC,CASSESAGNGYTF
TRBJ2-3,TRBD2,NA,TRBV5-6,TGTGCCAGCAGCTTGGCAGCGGGGGGGCCAGATACGCAGTATTTT,CASSLAAGGPDTQYF
TRBJ1-6,NA,NA,TRBV28,TGTGCCAGCAGACCAAATGACAGGTTTTTATCACCCCTCCACTTT,CASRPNDRFLSPLHF
TRBJ2-5,NA,NA,TRBV6-4,TGTGCCAGCAGTGAGTCCTCGCTCGGAGAGCTAACCCAGTACTTC,CASSESSLGELTQYF
TRBJ2-1,TRBD2,NA,TRBV7-3,TGTGCCAGCAGCCCCAAGACTAGCGGGAGGTATGAGCAGTTCTTC,CASSPKTSGRYEQFF
TRBJ1-4,NA,NA,TRBV9,TGTGCCAGCAGCCCCCACAGGTTCCTTAATGAAAAACTGTTTTTT,CASSPHRFLNEKLFF
TRBJ2-1,NA,NA,TRBV3-1/TRBV3-2,TGTGCCAGCAGCCAAGTATCGGCCGGGAACAATGAGCAGTTCTTC,CASSQVSAGNNEQFF
TRBJ1-5,TRBD1,once,TRBV19,TGTGCCAGTAGCCTCCGGGGCGACAGGGTAAATCAGCCCCAGCATTTT,CASSLRGDRVNQPQHF
TRBJ1-5,TRBD1,NA,TRBV27,TGTGCCAGCAGTTTCCGGGACAGGGGTTATAGCAATCAGCCCCAGCATTTT,CASSFRDRGYSNQPQHF
TRBJ1-6,NA,NA,TRBV29-1,TGCAGCGTTAGACGGGGGGATTCACCCCTCCACTTT,CSVRRGDSPLHF
TRBJ1-2,NA,NA,TRBV5-4,TGTGCCAGCAGCCCTGCGGGGGTTGTCGGCCATGGCTACACCTTC,CASSPAGVVGHGYTF
TRBJ1-4,NA,NA,TRBV28,TGTGCCAGCAGTTTTTTCGTAAAACTGTTTTTT,CASSFFVKLFF
TRBJ2-7,TRBD1,NA,TRBV7-9,TGTGCCAGCAGTACCGGGACAGGGGGTGGCAACGAGCAGTACTTC,CASSTGTGGGNEQYF
TRBJ1-6,TRBD1,NA,TRBV28,TGTGCCAGCAGTCTAGTACGTGACAGGGGGTCACCCCTCCACTTT,CASSLVRDRGSPLHF
TRBJ2-3,TRBD2,NA,TRBV6-2/TRBV6-3,TGTGCCAGCAGTTACTCGCCAGCGGGAGGTACAGATACGCAGTATTTT,CASSYSPAGGTDTQYF
TRBJ1-2,NA,NA,TRBV4-1,TGCGCCAGCAGCCAAGACAGGGGATCTGGCTACACCTTC,CASSQDRGSGYTF
TRBJ2-1,TRBD1,NA,TRBV3-1/TRBV3-2,TGTGCCAGCAGCCAAGTAGGACAGGTTCCCCCCTACAATGAGCAGTTCTTC,CASSQVGQVPPYNEQFF
TRBJ1-2,NA,NA,TRBV6-5,TGTGCCATCACGAACAGCTTCTATGGCTACACCTTC,CAITNSFYGYTF
TRBJ2-7,NA,NA,TRBV30,TGTGCCTGGAGTCCCCGGGAGACCTACGAGCAGTACTTC,CAWSPRETYEQYF
TRBJ1-2,NA,NA,TRBV7-9,TGTGCCAGCAGCTTAGAAACAGCCTATGGCTACACCTTC,CASSLETAYGYTF
TRBJ1-2,NA,NA,TRBV28,TGTGCCAGCAGTCTCCCCGGGACTTATGGCTACACCTTC,CASSLPGTYGYTF
TRBJ1-2,NA,NA,TRBV2,TGTGCCAGCAGAGCAGGAACCTATGGCTACACCTTC,CASRAGTYGYTF
TRBJ1-3,NA,NA,TRBV5-8,TGTGCCAGCAGCTCCGCCGCCTATCGAAACACCATATATTTT,CASSSAAYRNTIYF
TRBJ2-2,TRBD1,NA,TRBV7-9,TGTGCCAGCAGCCCAGGGGGTGCGAACACCGGGGAGCTGTTTTTT,CASSPGGANTGELFF
TRBJ2-5,NA,NA,TRBV30,TGTGCCTGGAGTGTACGAGGGGGCGGGGGGAAGACCCAGTACTTC,CAWSVRGGGGKTQYF
TRBJ2-5,TRBD1,NA,TRBV30,TGTGCCTGGAGTTTGGACAGGGGACAAGAGACCCAGTACTTC,CAWSLDRGQETQYF
TRBJ2-1,TRBD2,NA,TRBV3-1/TRBV3-2,TGTGCCAGCAGCCAAGATGGGCTAGCGGGAGCGTACAATGAGCAGTTCTTC,CASSQDGLAGAYNEQFF